Listed here are 32 T cell receptor beta chains from one sample, sequenced in a study of blood T cell repertoires in COVID-19. Profiling relied on immunoSEQ multiplex PCR, and the TCRdb table lists in-frame clones only, not all of them. Of 150,000 to 200,000 clones in the sample, just under 80% were seen once. The sample consisted of peripheral blood. The receptor set was obtained from an elderly woman with active or convalescent COVID-19.

This clone was found once. The chain links TRBV4-3 to TRBJ2-2; D may be TRBD1 (6 bases). From germline, CDR1 is LGHNA and CDR2 YSLEER. The CDR3 sequence is 18 residues long. Trimming shortened V by 4 bases and J by 6 bases, and 24 bases separated the two germline ends. The CDR3 sequence is CASSPNEGILEGAGELFF. DNA for the CDR3: TGCGCCAGCAGCCCTAATGAGGGGATATTAGAGGGGGCCGGGGAGCTGTTTTTT.

The chain links TRBV29-1 to TRBJ1-1; D call uncertain. CDR3 size: 14 residues. Germline V lookup: CDR1 SQVTM, CDR2 ANQGSEA. The V end was cut by 4 bases, the J end by 4 bases, with 16 bases between. CDR3 loop: CSVGGVKGGTEAFF. CDR3 DNA: TGCAGCGTTGGCGGTGTCAAGGGAGGCACTGAAGCTTTCTTT.

This chain links TRBV3-1 (or the pseudogene TRBV3-2) with TRBJ1-3; D possibly corresponds to TRBD1 (5 bases). The V end lost 1 base, the J end lost 0 bases, and 13 bases lay between the germline ends. CDR3 length: 17 residues. The germline V gene encodes CDR1 LGHDT and CDR2 YNNKEL (reference sequence). CDR3 sequence (DNA): TGTGCCAGCAGCCAAGGGCCCAGGGCATACTCTGGAAACACCATATATTTT. Protein: CASSQGPRAYSGNTIYF.

This chain connects TRBV6-5 to TRBJ1-3; possible D gene TRBD1, 5 bases. The CDR3 sequence is 15 residues long. Trimming pared 6 bases from V and 0 bases from J, leaving 12 bases between. Germline values: CDR1 MNHEY, CDR2 SVGAGI. For the CDR3, the DNA is TGTGCCAGCAGGGGCCGGGGGTCCTCTGGAAACACCATATATTTT. Translated: CASRGRGSSGNTIYF.

The V call is TRBV7-2, the J call TRBJ1-2, with TRBD1 matching over 8 bases. The ends lost 1 base at V and 7 bases at J; junction bases unmatched: 8. Per germline, CDR1 SGHTA and CDR2 FQGNSA. The CDR3 loop spans 15 amino acids. In DNA, the CDR3 is TGTGCCAGCAGCTTAGGGGCAGGGGGCGCCGGTGGCTACACCTTC. Its protein is CASSLGAGGAGGYTF. Drawing the rest from reference TRBV7-2 and TRBJ1-2, the complete variable domain is GAGVSQSPSNKVTEKGKDVELRCDPISGHTALYWYRQSLGQGLEFLIYFQGNSAPDKSGLPSDRFSAERTGGSVSTLTIQRTQQEDSAVYLCASSLGAGGAGGYTFGSGTRLTVV.

This chain connects TRBV11-2 to TRBJ1-6; 9 positions match TRBD1. J gave up 14 bases and V 5 bases, and 10 bases lay outside the gene matches. CDR1 and CDR2 from the germline V gene are SGHAT and FQNNGV. This CDR3 contains 14 residues. The CDR3 loop reads CASSGTGSLTTLHF. In DNA form, the CDR3 reads TGTGCCAGCAGCGGGACAGGGAGCTTGACGACCCTCCACTTT.

This clone was detected only once. The rearrangement links TRBV10-3 to TRBJ1-6; 12 bases match TRBD1. This CDR3 has 16 residues. The germline gives CDR1 ENHRY, CDR2 SYGVKD. Trimming cost V 1 base and J 9 bases; bases outside gene matches: 4. The CDR3 nucleotides are TGTGCCATCAGTGAGTTCGGGGGACAGGGGGCTTCACCCCTCCACTTT. It encodes CAISEFGGQGASPLHF.

With respect to this clone: The sample holds other DNA sequences that translate to the same CDR3. J is TRBJ1-2 and V is TRBV18; 7 nucleotides match TRBD1. Germline CDR1 KGHSH, CDR2 LQKENI. This CDR3 has 13 amino acids. V lost 6 bases and J lost 7; bases outside the gene matches: 8. DNA for the CDR3: TGTGCCAGCTCCCCCGGGACAGAGACTGGCTACACCTTC. It translates to CASSPGTETGYTF.

This clone has only a few counts. The gene calls are TRBV18 and TRBJ2-7, with D perhaps TRBD1 (6 bases). Trimming took off 8 bases at V and 2 bases at J, with 13 bases between the two ends. Per germline, CDR1 KGHSH and CDR2 LQKENI. CDR3 length equals 13 residues. The CDR3 sequence: CASAPQGAYEQYF. The CDR3 DNA reads TGTGCCAGCGCGCCACAGGGAGCCTACGAGCAGTACTTC.

The chain recombines TRBV5-4 with TRBJ1-6, with 7 bases lining up with TRBD1. The CDR3 contains 14 residues. Germline V gene sequence: CDR1 SGHNT, CDR2 YYREEE (reference sequence). V shed 4 bases and J 7 bases; nucleotides not matched to a gene: 5. In DNA, the CDR3 is TGTGCCAGCAGCCTGGGACAGAACAATTCACCCCTCCACTTT. Amino acids: CASSLGQNNSPLHF.

In this sample, this clone turned up a few times. This sample includes further DNA sequences coding for the same CDR3. The chain joins TRBV24-1 to TRBJ1-1; TRBD1 is a possible D gene (5 bases). This CDR3 contains 15 residues. Per the germline V gene, CDR1 is KGHDR and CDR2 is SFDVKD. The V end lost 4 bases, the J end lost 1 base, and 12 bases lay between the germline ends. The CDR3 here is CATSDPRGGNTEAFF. In DNA, the CDR3 is TGTGCCACCAGTGACCCCCGGGGGGGGAACACTGAAGCTTTCTTT.

The chain recombines TRBV5-1 with TRBJ1-6; D perhaps matches TRBD1 (5 bases). V dropped 4 bases and J dropped 4 bases, with 12 bases sitting between them. Germline V CDR1 and CDR2: SGHRS, YFSETQ. The CDR3 spans 15 residues. CDR3 sequence (DNA): TGCGCCAGCAGCCTGTCGGGACTGTATAATTCACCCCTCCACTTT. Its translation is CASSLSGLYNSPLHF.

This chain connects TRBV18 to TRBJ2-7; TRBD1 aligns across 8 bases. The CDR3 spans 18 residues. V trimming: 2 bases; J trimming: 3 bases; junction bases outside the gene matches: 15. The germline V gene has CDR1 KGHSH and CDR2 LQKENI. Here the CDR3 reads CASSPGTGTGGGFYEQYF. CDR3 nucleotides: TGTGCCAGCTCACCAGGGACCGGGACAGGAGGGGGATTCTACGAGCAGTACTTC.

The chain combines TRBV28 with TRBJ1-1; 10 nucleotides match TRBD1. This CDR3 is built from 14 residues. Germline trimming cut 5 bases from V and 4 bases from J; bases unmatched to any gene: 4. Germline values: CDR1 MDHEN, CDR2 SYDVKM. CDR3 nucleotides: TGTGCCAGCAGTACACGGACAGGGGGCACTGAAGCTTTCTTT. This translates into CASSTRTGGTEAFF. The whole variable domain, remainder taken from reference TRBV28 and TRBJ1-1, is DVKVTQSSRYLVKRTGEKVFLECVQDMDHENMFWYRQDPGLGLRLIYFSYDVKMKEKGDIPEGYSVSREKKERFSLILESASTNQTSMYLCASSTRTGGTEAFFGQGTRLTVV.

The gene calls are TRBV18 and TRBJ1-4, with D hard to call. The V and J ends lost 3 bases and 5 bases respectively, with 10 bases between them. This CDR3 region has 14 residues. Germline V CDR1 and CDR2: KGHSH, LQKENI. The CDR3 nucleotides are TGTGCCAGCTCACCGAGGCAGTCGAATGAAAAACTGTTTTTT. Protein: CASSPRQSNEKLFF.

V gene TRBV3-1 (or the pseudogene TRBV3-2) combines with J gene TRBJ1-1; D gene uncertain. The CDR3 has 15 residues. Germline assignment: CDR1 LGHDT and CDR2 YNNKEL (reference sequence). V was cut by 2 bases and J by 4 bases, with 14 bases left in between. CDR3 loop: CASSQYEVEGTEAFF. The CDR3 DNA follows: TGTGCCAGCAGCCAATACGAGGTTGAGGGCACTGAAGCTTTCTTT.

The genes are TRBV6-1 and TRBJ2-2; 12 bases line up with TRBD2. The V gene's germline CDR1 is MNHNS and CDR2 SASEGT. Trimming cost V 2 bases and J 6 bases; bases outside gene matches: 7. CDR3 size: 17 residues. CDR3 sequence: CASSETLAGGSAGELFF. CDR3 DNA: TGTGCCAGCAGTGAAACACTAGCGGGGGGATCGGCCGGGGAGCTGTTTTTT.

The rearrangement uses TRBV7-2 and TRBJ1-3, with a possible D match to TRBD1 (5 bases). The V gene lost 1 base and the J gene lost 4 bases, with 14 bases spanning the gap. This CDR3 is built from 16 residues. Germline V gives CDR1 SGHTA, CDR2 FQGNSA. The CDR3 is CASSLVWQGGGNTIYF. Here the CDR3 DNA reads TGTGCCAGCAGCTTAGTTTGGCAGGGTGGAGGAAACACCATATATTTT. Complete variable domain (other parts from reference TRBV7-2 and TRBJ1-3): GAGVSQSPSNKVTEKGKDVELRCDPISGHTALYWYRQSLGQGLEFLIYFQGNSAPDKSGLPSDRFSAERTGGSVSTLTIQRTQQEDSAVYLCASSLVWQGGGNTIYFGEGSWLTVV.

V usage is TRBV4-1 and J usage is TRBJ2-7; 12 bases line up with TRBD2. CDR3 length equals 17 residues. Trimming cost V 6 bases and J 3 bases; bases outside gene matches: 12. CDR1 MGHRA and CDR2 YSYEKL come from the germline V gene. The DNA for the CDR3 is TGCGCCAGCAGAGAAACGCTACTAGCGGGGGGATACTACGAGCAGTACTTC. Its protein product is CASRETLLAGGYYEQYF.

The chain has TRBV9 and TRBJ2-3; D perhaps matches TRBD1 (6 bases). Germline CDR1 reads SGDLS; CDR2 reads YYNGEE. V gave up 3 bases and J gave up 2 bases, with 16 bases separating them. There are 16 residues in the CDR3. CDR3 DNA sequence: TGTGCCAGCAGCGGGGCCGGGACATTCCACACAGATACGCAGTATTTT. It translates to CASSGAGTFHTDTQYF. Based on the CDR3 plus reference TRBV9 and TRBJ2-3, the full variable domain is DSGVTQTPKHLITATGQRVTLRCSPRSGDLSVYWYQQSLDQGLQFLIQYYNGEERAKGNILERFSAQQFPDLHSELNLSSLELGDSALYFCASSGAGTFHTDTQYFGPGTRLTVL.

V is TRBV7-2 and J is TRBJ2-5, with D possibly being TRBD1 (6 bases). Between the trimmed V and J ends, which lost 7 bases and 2 bases, there was a span of 17 bases. CDR3 length: 15 residues. Germline loops: CDR1 SGHTA, CDR2 FQGNSA. CDR3 residues: CASNADRAYQETQYF. The CDR3 nucleotides read TGTGCCAGCAACGCGGACAGAGCCTATCAAGAGACCCAGTACTTC.

The J gene is TRBJ2-5, the V gene TRBV19; TRBD2 matches 15 bases. Germline CDR1 is LNHDA and CDR2 is SQIVND (reference sequence). After removal of 6 bases from V and 3 bases from J, the junction contained 11 bases not matched to a gene. The CDR3 covers 18 residues. The CDR3 nucleotides read TGTGCCAGTAGCCTTGGACTAGCGGGGGGGCCGATGGAAGAGACCCAGTACTTC. Protein: CASSLGLAGGPMEETQYF. Together with reference TRBV19 and TRBJ2-5, the CDR3 gives the full variable domain: DGGITQSPKYLFRKEGQNVTLSCEQNLNHDAMYWYRQDPGQGLRLIYYSQIVNDFQKGDIAEGYSVSREKKESFPLTVTSAQKNPTAFYLCASSLGLAGGPMEETQYFGPGTRLLVL.

V usage is TRBV19 and J usage is TRBJ2-3; D may be TRBD2 (5 bases). V was pared by 10 bases and J by 4 bases, with 21 bases between. The germline CDR1 and CDR2 sequences are LNHDA and SQIVND (reference sequence). This CDR3 is 15 amino acids long. The CDR3, as DNA: TGTGCCACCCGCGGGTCCACGGCAAAGGCAGATACGCAGTATTTT. It specifies CATRGSTAKADTQYF.

This clone is a singleton in its sample. The chain recombines TRBV10-3 with TRBJ2-1; 9 bases align to TRBD1. This CDR3 spans 16 amino acids. The V segment lost 2 bases and the J segment 9 bases; nucleotides outside the gene matches: 11. Germline lookup yields CDR1 ENHRY and CDR2 SYGVKD. The CDR3 coding sequence is TGTGCCATCAGTGAGGGGACAGGGCCGTTTGAGGGTGAGCAGTTCTTC. Protein: CAISEGTGPFEGEQFF.

This clone has a single count. This sequence joins TRBV5-1 and TRBJ1-3; possibly TRBD1 for D (5 bases). Per the germline V gene, CDR1 is SGHRS and CDR2 is YFSETQ. CDR3 length: 16 residues. Trimming stripped 1 base from V and 4 bases from J, with 15 bases between. The CDR3 here is CASSLQAGGLGNTIYF. Written as DNA, the CDR3 is TGCGCCAGCAGCTTGCAAGCGGGGGGACTGGGAAACACCATATATTTT.

This clone showed up just a few times. The V call is TRBV2, the J call TRBJ1-6; a weak D match, TRBD1 (6 bases). The V end was cut by 7 bases, the J end by 10 bases, with 14 bases between. CDR3 length equals 13 residues. Germline V CDR1 and CDR2: SNHLY, FYNNEI. The CDR3 region has the DNA TGTGCCAGCATCAGGGGAGTACGATCACCCCTCCACTTT. Translating it yields CASIRGVRSPLHF. The whole variable domain, remainder taken from reference TRBV2 and TRBJ1-6, is EPEVTQTPSHQVTQMGQEVILRCVPISNHLYFYWYRQILGQKVEFLVSFYNNEISEKSEIFDDQFSVERPDGSNFTLKIRSTKLEDSAMYFCASIRGVRSPLHFGNGTRLTVT.

This chain connects TRBV19 to TRBJ2-1; possibly TRBD1 for D (5 bases). This CDR3 spans 15 amino acids. The germline V gene has CDR1 LNHDA and CDR2 SQIVND (reference sequence). Deletions cut 7 bases from V and 2 bases from J, with 15 bases between. The CDR3 region has the DNA TGTGCCAGTACCTACGACAGAAACACCTACAATGAGCAGTTCTTC. Translating it yields CASTYDRNTYNEQFF.

V and J are TRBV28 and TRBJ1-5; 9 bases agree with TRBD1. Germline values: CDR1 MDHEN, CDR2 SYDVKM. This CDR3 region has 16 residues. J was trimmed by 4 bases and V by 3 bases; bases with no gene match: 7. The CDR3 loop is CASSFPGTGTNQPQHF. The CDR3 DNA is TGTGCCAGCAGTTTTCCCGGGACAGGGACTAATCAGCCCCAGCATTTT. The whole variable domain, filled in from reference TRBV28 and TRBJ1-5, reads DVKVTQSSRYLVKRTGEKVFLECVQDMDHENMFWYRQDPGLGLRLIYFSYDVKMKEKGDIPEGYSVSREKKERFSLILESASTNQTSMYLCASSFPGTGTNQPQHFGDGTRLSIL.

This chain uses TRBV19 with TRBJ1-4; D uncertain. The germline V gene has CDR1 LNHDA and CDR2 SQIVND (reference sequence). This CDR3 spans 14 amino acids. V shed 4 bases and J shed 5 bases, with 11 bases lying between them. The CDR3 is CASSTHNKNEKLFF. Written as DNA, the CDR3 is TGTGCCAGTAGTACCCACAACAAGAATGAAAAACTGTTTTTT.

As regards this clone: At one end, the junction sequence differs from germline, possibly due to a read error. V usage is TRBV7-7 and J usage is TRBJ1-1; D gene ambiguous. CDR3 length: 15 amino acids. Germline V gene lookup returns CDR1 SSHAT and CDR2 FNYEAQ (reference sequence). Here the CDR3 reads CASSSLGRMNTEAFF. As DNA, the CDR3 is TGTGCTAGCAGCTCTTTGGGGAGGATGAACACTGAAGCTTTCTTT.

The gene calls are TRBV19 and TRBJ2-5; 13 bases agree with TRBD2. CDR1 LNHDA and CDR2 SQIVND come from the germline V gene (reference sequence). The CDR3 loop spans 16 amino acids. The trim removed 5 bases at V and 4 bases at J, leaving 7 bases unmatched. The CDR3 sequence is CASSPPLAGGPETQYF. The CDR3 DNA sequence: TGTGCCAGTAGTCCTCCACTAGCGGGGGGGCCAGAGACCCAGTACTTC. The full variable domain, completed using reference TRBV19 and TRBJ2-5, is DGGITQSPKYLFRKEGQNVTLSCEQNLNHDAMYWYRQDPGQGLRLIYYSQIVNDFQKGDIAEGYSVSREKKESFPLTVTSAQKNPTAFYLCASSPPLAGGPETQYFGPGTRLLVL.

This chain connects TRBV19 to TRBJ2-7; a possible D gene is TRBD1 (6 bases). The CDR3 is 15 residues long. Looked up from germline, CDR1 is LNHDA and CDR2 is SQIVND (reference sequence). The ends were cut back, 3 bases at V and 0 bases at J, with 12 bases in the middle. CDR3 coding DNA: TGTGCCAGTAGTATCGCAGGGGTCCACTCCTACGAGCAGTACTTC. This gives the protein CASSIAGVHSYEQYF.